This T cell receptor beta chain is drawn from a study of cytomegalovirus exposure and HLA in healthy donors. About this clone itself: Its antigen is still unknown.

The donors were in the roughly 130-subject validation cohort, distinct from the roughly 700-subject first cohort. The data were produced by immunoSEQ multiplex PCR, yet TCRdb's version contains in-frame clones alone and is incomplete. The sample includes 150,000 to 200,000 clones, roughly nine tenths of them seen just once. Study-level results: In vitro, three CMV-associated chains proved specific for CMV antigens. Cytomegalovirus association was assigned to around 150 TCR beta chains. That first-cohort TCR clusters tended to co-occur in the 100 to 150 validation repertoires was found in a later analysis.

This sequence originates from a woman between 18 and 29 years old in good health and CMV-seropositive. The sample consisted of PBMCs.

CDR3 sequence: CASSSFRGGTYNEQFF. CDR3 in DNA: TGTGCCAGCAGCTCTTTTCGGGGGGGCACCTACAATGAGCAGTTCTTC. The V and J genes are TRBV7-8 and TRBJ2-1, with TRBD2 matching 8 bases. This CDR3 is built from 16 residues. CDR1 is SGHVS, CDR2 FQNEAQ, per germline. V trimming: 4 bases; J trimming: 2 bases; junction bases outside the gene matches: 7. Complete variable domain (other parts from reference TRBV7-8 and TRBJ2-1): GAGVSQSPRYKVAKRGQDVALRCDPISGHVSLFWYQQALGQGPEFLTYFQNEAQLDKSGLPSDRFFAERPEGSVSTLKIQRTQQEDSAVYLCASSSFRGGTYNEQFFGPGTRLTVL.